Given below is one T cell receptor (beta chain) in context. Its target is unknown. Investigators sought sequencing depths of between 1 in 200,000 and 1 in 1 million T cells. The data were produced by immunoSEQ multiplex PCR, yet TCRdb's version contains in-frame clones alone and is incomplete. The profile shows 6,000 to 8,500 clones, 79% of them singletons. This sample is drawn from a study of cytotoxic CD8 clonotypes in ibrutinib-treated CLL. On the study more broadly: The study included under twelve relapsed/refractory and roughly 15 treatment-naive patients; roughly 17 had IGHV unmutated disease.

The length of the CDR3 is 16 residues. The V end lost 5 bases, the J end lost 0 bases, and 14 bases lay between the germline ends. Germline V CDR1 and CDR2: SEHNR, FQNEAQ (reference sequence). Study conclusions and caveats: Baseline levels were approached again at progression, after clonality had risen at ibrutinib response. At baseline, clonality was higher than in age-matched healthy donors and correlated with CD8+ counts.

The V call is TRBV7-9, the J call TRBJ1-3; possible D gene TRBD1, 6 bases. Here the sequenced sample was PBMCs, taken before ibrutinib treatment. The clonotype was recovered from a human donor with chronic lymphocytic leukemia. DNA for the CDR3: TGTGCCAGCAGCCGCCCAGGACAGTACTCTGGAAACACCATATATTTT. It specifies CASSRPGQYSGNTIYF.